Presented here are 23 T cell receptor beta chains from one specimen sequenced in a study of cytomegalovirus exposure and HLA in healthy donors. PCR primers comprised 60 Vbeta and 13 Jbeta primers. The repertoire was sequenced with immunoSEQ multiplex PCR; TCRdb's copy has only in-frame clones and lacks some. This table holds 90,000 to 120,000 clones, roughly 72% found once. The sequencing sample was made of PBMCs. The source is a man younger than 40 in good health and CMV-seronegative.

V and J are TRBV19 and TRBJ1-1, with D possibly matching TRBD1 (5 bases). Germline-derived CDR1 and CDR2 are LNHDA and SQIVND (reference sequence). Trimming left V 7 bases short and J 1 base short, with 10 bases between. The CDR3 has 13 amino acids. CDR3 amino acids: CASILGQNTEAFF. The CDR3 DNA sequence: TGTGCCAGTATCTTAGGACAGAACACTGAAGCTTTCTTT. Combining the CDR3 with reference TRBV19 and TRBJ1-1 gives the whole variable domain DGGITQSPKYLFRKEGQNVTLSCEQNLNHDAMYWYRQDPGQGLRLIYYSQIVNDFQKGDIAEGYSVSREKKESFPLTVTSAQKNPTAFYLCASILGQNTEAFFGQGTRLTVV.

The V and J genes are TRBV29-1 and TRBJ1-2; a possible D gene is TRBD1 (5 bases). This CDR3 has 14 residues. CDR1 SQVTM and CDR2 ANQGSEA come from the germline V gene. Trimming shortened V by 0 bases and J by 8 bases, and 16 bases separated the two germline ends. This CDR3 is CSVEDRPQVGGYTF. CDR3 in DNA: TGCAGCGTTGAAGATCGACCACAGGTCGGGGGCTACACCTTC.

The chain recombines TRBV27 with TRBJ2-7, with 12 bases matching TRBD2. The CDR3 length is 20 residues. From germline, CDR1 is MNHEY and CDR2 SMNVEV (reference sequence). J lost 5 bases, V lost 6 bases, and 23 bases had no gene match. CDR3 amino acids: CASRPRRLAGGPRAGNEQYF. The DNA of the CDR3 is TGTGCCAGCAGGCCCCGGAGGCTAGCGGGAGGGCCTCGAGCCGGAAACGAGCAGTACTTC.

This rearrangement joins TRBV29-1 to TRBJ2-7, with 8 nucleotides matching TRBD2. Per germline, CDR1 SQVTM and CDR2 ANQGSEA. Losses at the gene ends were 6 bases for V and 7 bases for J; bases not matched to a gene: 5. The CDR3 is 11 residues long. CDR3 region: CSVGQRGEQYF. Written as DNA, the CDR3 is TGCAGCGTGGGGCAGCGGGGGGAGCAGTACTTC.

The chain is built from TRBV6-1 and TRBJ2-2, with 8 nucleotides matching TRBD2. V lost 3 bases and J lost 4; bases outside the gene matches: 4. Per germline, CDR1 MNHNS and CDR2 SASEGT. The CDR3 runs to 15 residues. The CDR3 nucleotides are TGTGCCAGCAGTGAGGCTAGCGGGCGCACCGGGGAGCTGTTTTTT. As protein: CASSEASGRTGELFF.

CDR3 protein: CASSSGQGSSQETQYF. CDR3 DNA sequence: TGTGCCAGCAGCTCCGGACAGGGTTCTTCCCAAGAGACCCAGTACTTC. The chain has TRBV7-6 and TRBJ2-5; 8 bases map to TRBD1. The CDR3 runs 16 residues. CDR1 is SGHVS and CDR2 is FNYEAQ in the germline V gene. J lost 1 base, V lost 4 bases, and 8 bases had no gene match.

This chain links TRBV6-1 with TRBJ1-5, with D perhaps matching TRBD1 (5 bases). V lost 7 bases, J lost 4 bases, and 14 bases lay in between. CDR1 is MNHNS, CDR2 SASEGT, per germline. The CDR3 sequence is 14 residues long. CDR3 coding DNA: TGTGCCAGCATTATCCAGGGCCCTAATCAGCCCCAGCATTTT. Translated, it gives CASIIQGPNQPQHF.

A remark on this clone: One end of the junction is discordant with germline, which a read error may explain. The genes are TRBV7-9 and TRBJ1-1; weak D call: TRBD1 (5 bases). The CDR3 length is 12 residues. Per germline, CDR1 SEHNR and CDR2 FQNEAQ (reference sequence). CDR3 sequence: CSSSLEGSLAFF. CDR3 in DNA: TGTTCCAGCAGCTTAGAGGGGTCTTTGGCTTTCTTT.

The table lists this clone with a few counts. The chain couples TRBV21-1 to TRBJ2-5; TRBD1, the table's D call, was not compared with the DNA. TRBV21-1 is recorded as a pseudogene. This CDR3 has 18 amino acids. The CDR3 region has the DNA TGTGCCAGCAGCAAAGGGGGAGAGGACAGGGGTCAGAAAGAGACCCAGTACTTC. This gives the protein CASSKGGEDRGQKETQYF.

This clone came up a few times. The CDR3 sequence is CASSLTGGNTEAFF. The CDR3 nucleotides read TGTGCCAGCAGTTTGACAGGGGGTAACACTGAAGCTTTCTTT. The rearrangement uses TRBV27 and TRBJ1-1, with 9 nucleotides matching TRBD1. Per germline, CDR1 MNHEY and CDR2 SMNVEV (reference sequence). This CDR3 has 14 residues. Germline trimming cut 3 bases from V and 2 bases from J; bases unmatched to any gene: 1.

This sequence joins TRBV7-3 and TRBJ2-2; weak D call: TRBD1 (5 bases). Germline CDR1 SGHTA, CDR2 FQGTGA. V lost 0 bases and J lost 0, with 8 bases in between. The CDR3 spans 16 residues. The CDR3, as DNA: TGTGCCAGCAGCTTAACTGGCAGGGCGAACACCGGGGAGCTGTTTTTT. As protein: CASSLTGRANTGELFF.

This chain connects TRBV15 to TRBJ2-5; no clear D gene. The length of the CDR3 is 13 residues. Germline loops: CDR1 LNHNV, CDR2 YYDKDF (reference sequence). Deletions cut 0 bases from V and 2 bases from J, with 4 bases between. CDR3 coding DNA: TGTGCCACCAGCAGAGAAATACAAGAGACCCAGTACTTC. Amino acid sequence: CATSREIQETQYF.

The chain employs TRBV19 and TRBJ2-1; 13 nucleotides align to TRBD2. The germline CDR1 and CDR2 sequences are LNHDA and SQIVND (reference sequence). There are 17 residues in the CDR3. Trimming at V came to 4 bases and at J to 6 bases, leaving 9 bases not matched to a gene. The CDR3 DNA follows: TGTGCCAGTAGTAGTCTCGGGACTAGCGGGATCCTCAATGAGCAGTTCTTC. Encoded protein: CASSSLGTSGILNEQFF.

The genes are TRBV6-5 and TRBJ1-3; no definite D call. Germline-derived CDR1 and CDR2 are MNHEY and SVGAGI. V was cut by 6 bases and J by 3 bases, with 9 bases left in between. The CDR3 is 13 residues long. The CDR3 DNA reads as TGTGCCAGCAGAGGCTCAGGTGGAAACACCATATATTTT. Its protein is CASRGSGGNTIYF.

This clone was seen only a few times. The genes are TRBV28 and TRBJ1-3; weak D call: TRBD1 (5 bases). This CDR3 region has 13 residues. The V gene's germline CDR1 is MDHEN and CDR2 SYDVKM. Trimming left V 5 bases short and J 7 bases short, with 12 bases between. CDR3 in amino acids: CASSVDNPNTIYF. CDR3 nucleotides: TGTGCCAGCAGTGTGGACAATCCGAACACCATATATTTT.

Here the CDR3 reads CASSYPDRGDEKLFF. CDR3 DNA sequence: TGTGCCAGCAGCTACCCGGACAGGGGAGACGAAAAACTGTTTTTT. This sequence joins TRBV7-9 and TRBJ1-4, with 9 bases fitting TRBD1. With V trimmed by 4 bases and J by 8 bases, 8 bases remained unmatched. This CDR3 contains 15 residues. Germline values: CDR1 SEHNR, CDR2 FQNEAQ (reference sequence).

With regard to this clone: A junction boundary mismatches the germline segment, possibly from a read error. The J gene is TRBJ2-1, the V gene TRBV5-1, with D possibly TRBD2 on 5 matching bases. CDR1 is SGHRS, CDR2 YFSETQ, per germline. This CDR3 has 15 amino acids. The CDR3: CASSLVGASNNEQFF. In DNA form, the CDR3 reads TGCGCCAGCAGCTTGGTGGGAGCCTCCAACAATGAGCAGTTCTTC.

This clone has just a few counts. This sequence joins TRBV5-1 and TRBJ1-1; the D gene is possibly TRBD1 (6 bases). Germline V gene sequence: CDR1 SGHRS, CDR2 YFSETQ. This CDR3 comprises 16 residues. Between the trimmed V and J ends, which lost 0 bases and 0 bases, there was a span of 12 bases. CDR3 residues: CASSLGTVSLNTEAFF. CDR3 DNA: TGCGCCAGCAGCTTGGGGACAGTAAGTTTGAACACTGAAGCTTTCTTT.

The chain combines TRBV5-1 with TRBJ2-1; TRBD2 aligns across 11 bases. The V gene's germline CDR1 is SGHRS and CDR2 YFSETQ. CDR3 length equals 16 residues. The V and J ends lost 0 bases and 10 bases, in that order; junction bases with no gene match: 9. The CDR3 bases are TGCGCCAGCAGCTTGGCCGTGACTAGCGGGGAGTTGGAGCAGTTCTTC. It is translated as CASSLAVTSGELEQFF.

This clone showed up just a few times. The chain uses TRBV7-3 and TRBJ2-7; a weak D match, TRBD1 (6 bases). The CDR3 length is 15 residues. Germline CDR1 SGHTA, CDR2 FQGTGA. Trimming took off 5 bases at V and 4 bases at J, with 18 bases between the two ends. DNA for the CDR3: TGTGCCAGCAGCCACCCCACAGGGTCCGTTTACGAGCAGTACTTC. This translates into CASSHPTGSVYEQYF. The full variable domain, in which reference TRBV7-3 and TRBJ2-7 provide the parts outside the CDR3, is GAGVSQTPSNKVTEKGKYVELRCDPISGHTALYWYRQSLGQGPEFLIYFQGTGAADDSGLPNDRFFAVRPEGSVSTLKIQRTERGDSAVYLCASSHPTGSVYEQYFGPGTRLTVT.

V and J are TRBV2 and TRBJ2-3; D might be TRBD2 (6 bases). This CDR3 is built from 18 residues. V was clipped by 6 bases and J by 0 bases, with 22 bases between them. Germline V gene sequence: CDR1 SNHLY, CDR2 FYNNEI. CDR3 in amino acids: CASRGRYGRGSSTDTQYF. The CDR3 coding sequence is TGTGCCAGCAGGGGACGTTATGGTCGGGGGTCTAGCACAGATACGCAGTATTTT. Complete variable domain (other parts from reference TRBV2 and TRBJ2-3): EPEVTQTPSHQVTQMGQEVILRCVPISNHLYFYWYRQILGQKVEFLVSFYNNEISEKSEIFDDQFSVERPDGSNFTLKIRSTKLEDSAMYFCASRGRYGRGSSTDTQYFGPGTRLTVL.

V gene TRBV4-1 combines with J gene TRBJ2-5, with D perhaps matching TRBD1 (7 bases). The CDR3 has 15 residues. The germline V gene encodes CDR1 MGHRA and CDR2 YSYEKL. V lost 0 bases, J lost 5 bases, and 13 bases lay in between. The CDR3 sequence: CASSQDGGGRETQYF. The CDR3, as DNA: TGCGCCAGCAGCCAAGATGGAGGGGGCCGGGAGACCCAGTACTTC.

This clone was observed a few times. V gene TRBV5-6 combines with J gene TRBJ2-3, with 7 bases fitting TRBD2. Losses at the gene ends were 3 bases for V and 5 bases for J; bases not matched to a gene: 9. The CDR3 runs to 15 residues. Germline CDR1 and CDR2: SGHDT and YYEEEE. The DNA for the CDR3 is TGTGCCAGCAGCTCTGGGCGGGAGTTTCAAGATACGCAGTATTTT. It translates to CASSSGREFQDTQYF.